The 19 T cell receptor beta chains below come from one sample, sequenced in a study of T cell changes during pregnancy in multiple sclerosis. Repertoires were generated with immunoSEQ multiplex PCR, while TCRdb's copy carries only in-frame clones and drops some. The table shows some 120,000 clones, with around 90% occurring only once. Sequencing was performed on peripheral blood, taken in the third trimester of pregnancy. Receptors originate from a female donor with multiple sclerosis, enrolled in a pregnancy study.

This clone appeared once. The J gene is TRBJ2-5, the V gene TRBV5-6; weak D call: TRBD1 (5 bases). The CDR3 runs to 13 residues. Trimming removed 1 base at V and 7 bases at J, with 11 bases between. CDR1 and CDR2 (germline): SGHDT, YYEEEE. The CDR3 nucleotides read TGTGCCAGCAGCTTGAGGGCAGGGTGGACCCAGTACTTC. It yields the protein CASSLRAGWTQYF.

This clone was counted many times. The rearrangement joins TRBV7-9 to TRBJ2-3; TRBD2 matches 7 bases. Germline V gene data show CDR1 as SEHNR and CDR2 as FQNEAQ (reference sequence). Trimming removed 5 bases from V and 1 base from J; junction bases left unmatched: 3. This CDR3 has 14 residues. The CDR3 loop reads CASSRGLGTDTQYF. Written as DNA, the CDR3 is TGTGCCAGCAGCCGAGGACTAGGCACAGATACGCAGTATTTT.

Comments on this clone: One base away lies a much larger clone, so this may be a sequencing read error. The chain uses TRBV6-1 and TRBJ2-7; the D is unclear. This CDR3 region has 12 residues. Germline lookup yields CDR1 MNHNS and CDR2 SASEGT. Trimming cost V 2 bases and J 2 bases, with 4 bases left between them. CDR3 amino acids: CASSETAYEQYF. The CDR3 coding sequence is TGTGCCAGCAGTGAAACAGCCTACGAGCAGTACTTC.

The chain links TRBV6-1 to TRBJ1-5; D may be TRBD1 (6 bases). Per the germline V gene, CDR1 is MNHNS and CDR2 is SASEGT. V shed 2 bases and J shed 5 bases, with 10 bases lying between them. The CDR3 has 14 residues. In DNA, the CDR3 is TGTGCCAGCAGTGAACAGGGGCCCCATCAGCCCCAGCATTTT. The encoded protein is CASSEQGPHQPQHF.

Only one count was recorded for this clone. The gene calls are TRBV29-1 and TRBJ2-1, with TRBD2 matching over 9 bases. V trimming: 5 bases; J trimming: 2 bases; junction bases outside the gene matches: 4. CDR3 length: 14 amino acids. Germline V lookup: CDR1 SQVTM, CDR2 ANQGSEA. The CDR3 region is CSVLAGVPYNEQFF. In DNA form, the CDR3 reads TGCAGCGTTTTAGCGGGAGTCCCCTACAATGAGCAGTTCTTC.

CDR3 sequence (DNA): TGTGCCATCAGTAAGGGGGCGGGGGGCACTGAAGCTTTCTTT. It codes for CAISKGAGGTEAFF. The rearrangement joins TRBV10-3 to TRBJ1-1; 7 bases are shared with TRBD1. V dropped 5 bases and J dropped 4; count of bases not matched to a gene: 7. This CDR3 spans 14 amino acids. The germline gives CDR1 ENHRY, CDR2 SYGVKD.

The J gene is TRBJ1-1, the V gene TRBV27, with no clear D. CDR3 size: 15 residues. The germline gives CDR1 MNHEY, CDR2 SMNVEV (reference sequence). V was trimmed by 3 bases and J by 1 base, leaving 12 bases between them. The CDR3 region has the DNA TGTGCCAGCAGTTTCGGCCCGGGGAGGAACACTGAAGCTTTCTTT. Translating gives CASSFGPGRNTEAFF.

The CDR3 sequence is CASSRREGGETQYF. CDR3 bases: TGTGCCAGCAGCCGGCGGGAGGGAGGAGAGACCCAGTACTTC. The chain recombines TRBV6-5 with TRBJ2-5; 9 nucleotides agree with TRBD2. The CDR3 has 14 residues. V shed 6 bases, J shed 4 bases, and the junction held 6 bases outside the gene matches. CDR1 MNHEY and CDR2 SVGAGI come from the germline V gene.

The rearrangement links TRBV5-1 to TRBJ2-2; 11 positions match TRBD2. CDR1 is SGHRS and CDR2 is YFSETQ in the germline V gene. Trimming cost V 6 bases and J 5 bases; bases outside gene matches: 12. The CDR3 runs 17 residues. The CDR3 region is CASKWLAGGTTTGELFF. CDR3 DNA: TGCGCCAGCAAGTGGCTAGCGGGAGGAACGACAACCGGGGAGCTGTTTTTT.

V gene TRBV5-1 combines with J gene TRBJ2-1; tentative D call: TRBD1 (6 bases). CDR3 size: 14 residues. Germline V gene data show CDR1 as SGHRS and CDR2 as YFSETQ. Trimming cost V 0 bases and J 9 bases, with 13 bases left between them. CDR3 sequence: CASSLVGLGGEQFF. In DNA, the CDR3 is TGCGCCAGCAGCTTGGTAGGGCTAGGGGGTGAGCAGTTCTTC.

The chain recombines TRBV28 with TRBJ1-5; 8 bases line up with TRBD1. Germline V gene data show CDR1 as MDHEN and CDR2 as SYDVKM. The CDR3 loop spans 14 amino acids. J gave up 10 bases and V 5 bases, and 10 bases lay outside the gene matches. The CDR3 sequence is CASSAQGAPSPQHF. In DNA, the CDR3 is TGTGCCAGCAGTGCGCAGGGGGCGCCCTCACCCCAGCATTTT.

The gene calls are TRBV28 and TRBJ2-2; 7 nucleotides align to TRBD1. CDR3 length: 12 residues. V gave up 2 bases and J gave up 13 bases; unmatched junction bases: 4. Germline-derived CDR1 and CDR2 are MDHEN and SYDVKM. For the CDR3, the DNA is TGTGCCAGCAGTTTACCGAACAGGGGGCTGTTTTTT. It encodes CASSLPNRGLFF.

The chain is built from TRBV5-1 and TRBJ2-7; 8 bases map to TRBD2. V dropped 2 bases and J dropped 2; count of bases not matched to a gene: 9. This CDR3 is built from 16 residues. CDR1 and CDR2 (germline): SGHRS, YFSETQ. CDR3 nucleotide sequence: TGCGCCAGCAGCTTAGATCCTAGCGGGTTCACCTACGAGCAGTACTTC. It specifies CASSLDPSGFTYEQYF.

V gene TRBV10-2 combines with J gene TRBJ2-1; D is perhaps TRBD1 (5 bases). The CDR3 consists of 14 residues. The germline V gene encodes CDR1 WSHSY and CDR2 SAAADI. V was trimmed by 7 bases and J by 0 bases, leaving 10 bases between them. Here the CDR3 reads CASNRQSSYNEQFF. The CDR3, as DNA: TGCGCCAGCAATCGACAGAGCTCCTACAATGAGCAGTTCTTC.

The chain joins TRBV15 to TRBJ2-5, with TRBD1 matching over 10 bases. The V segment lost 6 bases and the J segment 4 bases; nucleotides outside the gene matches: 8. The CDR3 consists of 15 residues. Germline V gene lookup returns CDR1 LNHNV and CDR2 YYDKDF (reference sequence). CDR3 bases: TGTGCCACCAGTACTCCGGGACAGGGGAGAGAGACCCAGTACTTC. Translation: CATSTPGQGRETQYF.

The J gene is TRBJ1-1, the V gene TRBV9; 7 nucleotides agree with TRBD1. Losses at the gene ends were 2 bases for V and 2 bases for J; bases not matched to a gene: 6. There are 15 residues in the CDR3. Germline-derived CDR1 and CDR2 are SGDLS and YYNGEE. The CDR3 sequence is CASSVLQGFNTEAFF. Here the CDR3 DNA reads TGTGCCAGCAGCGTCCTACAGGGGTTCAACACTGAAGCTTTCTTT.

The chain joins TRBV20-1 to TRBJ2-5, with D possibly TRBD1 on 5 matching bases. The CDR3 sequence is 11 residues long. V dropped 7 bases and J dropped 2 bases, with 8 bases sitting between them. Germline CDR1 is DFQATT and CDR2 is SNEGSKA (reference sequence). As DNA, the CDR3 is TGCAGTGGACAGTTTCAAGAGACCCAGTACTTC. Translation: CSGQFQETQYF.

This chain uses TRBV5-6 with TRBJ1-6; D gene uncertain. V gave up 4 bases and J gave up 5 bases, with 16 bases separating them. The CDR3 is made up of 16 amino acids. Germline assignment: CDR1 SGHDT and CDR2 YYEEEE. Here the CDR3 DNA reads TGTGCCAGCAGCCTAGCAGCGAAAGGTGATAATTCACCCCTCCACTTT. Protein sequence: CASSLAAKGDNSPLHF. Looking up the rest from reference TRBV5-6 and TRBJ1-6 gives the full variable domain: DAGVTQSPTHLIKTRGQQVTLRCSPKSGHDTVSWYQQALGQGPQFIFQYYEEEERQRGNFPDRFSGHQFPNYSSELNVNALLLGDSALYLCASSLAAKGDNSPLHFGNGTRLTVT.

This rearrangement joins TRBV7-9 to TRBJ2-6; the D gene is possibly TRBD2 (6 bases). This CDR3 is built from 15 residues. CDR1 is SEHNR and CDR2 is FQNEAQ in the germline V gene (reference sequence). Trimming took off 5 bases at V and 2 bases at J, with 10 bases between the two ends. CDR3 bases: TGTGCCAGCAGCCTCAGGGAGGCTGGGGCCAACGTCCTGACTTTC. Protein product: CASSLREAGANVLTF.